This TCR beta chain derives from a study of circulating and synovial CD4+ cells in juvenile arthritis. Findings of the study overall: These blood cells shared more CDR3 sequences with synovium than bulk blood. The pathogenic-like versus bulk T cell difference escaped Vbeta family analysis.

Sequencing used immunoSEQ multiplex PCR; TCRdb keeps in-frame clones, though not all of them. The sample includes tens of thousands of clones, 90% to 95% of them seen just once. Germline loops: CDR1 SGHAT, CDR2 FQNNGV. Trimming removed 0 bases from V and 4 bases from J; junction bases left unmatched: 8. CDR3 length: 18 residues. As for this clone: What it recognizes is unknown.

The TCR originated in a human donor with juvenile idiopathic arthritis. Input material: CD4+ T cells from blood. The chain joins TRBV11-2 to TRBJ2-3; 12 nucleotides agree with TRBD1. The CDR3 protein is CASSLEWFGTGGSDTQYF. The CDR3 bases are TGTGCCAGCAGCTTAGAGTGGTTCGGGACAGGGGGCTCAGATACGCAGTATTTT.